This TCR beta chain stems from a study of T-cell reconstitution after alpha-beta-depleted transplantation in children. Many counts were recorded for this clonotype. The V gene end was trimmed by 1 base and the J gene end by 5 bases; junction bases not matched to a gene: 11. This CDR3 comprises 18 residues. CDR1 is SGHAT and CDR2 is FQDESV in the germline V gene (reference sequence). The TCRbeta library was prepared with unique molecular identifiers. TCRdb used MiXCR to reprocess the PCR reads, holding one entry per CDR3 protein. The table lists some 300,000 distinct CDR3 sequences, approximately 10% of them singletons, with under 3% in the top ten.

This TCR was recovered from a human donor who donated a stem cell graft to a child with acute lymphoblastic leukemia. J is TRBJ2-6 and V is TRBV11-1; TRBD1 matches at 7 bases. The source material was PBMCs from the stem cell graft donor, sampled from the stem cell graft. DNA for the CDR3: TGTGCCAGCAGCTTAGAAGGCAGGGGGTCTATCCGGGCCAACGTCCTGACTTTC. This gives the protein CASSLEGRGSIRANVLTF.